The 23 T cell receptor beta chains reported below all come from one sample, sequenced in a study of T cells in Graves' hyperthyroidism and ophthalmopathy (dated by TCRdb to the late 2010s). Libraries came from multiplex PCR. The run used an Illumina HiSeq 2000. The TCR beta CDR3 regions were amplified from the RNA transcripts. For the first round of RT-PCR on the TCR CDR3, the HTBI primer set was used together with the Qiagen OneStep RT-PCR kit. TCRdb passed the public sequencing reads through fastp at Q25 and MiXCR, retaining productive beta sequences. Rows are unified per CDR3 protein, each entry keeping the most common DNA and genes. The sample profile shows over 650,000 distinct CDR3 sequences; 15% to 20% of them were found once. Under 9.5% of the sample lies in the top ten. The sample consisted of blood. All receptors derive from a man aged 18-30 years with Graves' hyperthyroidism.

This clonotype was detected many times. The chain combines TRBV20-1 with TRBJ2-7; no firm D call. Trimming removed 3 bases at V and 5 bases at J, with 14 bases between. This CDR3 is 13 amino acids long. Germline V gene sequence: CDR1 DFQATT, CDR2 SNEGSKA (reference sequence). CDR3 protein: CSASPRALNEQYF. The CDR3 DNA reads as TGCAGTGCTAGTCCCCGGGCCCTCAACGAGCAGTACTTC.

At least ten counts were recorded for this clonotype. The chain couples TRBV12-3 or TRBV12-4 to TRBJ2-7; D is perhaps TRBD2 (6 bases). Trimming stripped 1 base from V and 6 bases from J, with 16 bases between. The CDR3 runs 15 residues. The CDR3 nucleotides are TGTGCCAGCAGTTTAGGATCGGGACTTGAAAGCGAGCAGTACTTC. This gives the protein CASSLGSGLESEQYF.

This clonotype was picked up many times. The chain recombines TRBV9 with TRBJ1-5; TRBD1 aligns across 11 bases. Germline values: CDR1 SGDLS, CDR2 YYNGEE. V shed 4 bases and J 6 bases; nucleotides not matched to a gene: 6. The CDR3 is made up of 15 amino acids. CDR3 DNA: TGTGCCAGCAGCCCCGGGACAGGGGGAAGTCAGCCCCAGCATTTT. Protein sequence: CASSPGTGGSQPQHF.

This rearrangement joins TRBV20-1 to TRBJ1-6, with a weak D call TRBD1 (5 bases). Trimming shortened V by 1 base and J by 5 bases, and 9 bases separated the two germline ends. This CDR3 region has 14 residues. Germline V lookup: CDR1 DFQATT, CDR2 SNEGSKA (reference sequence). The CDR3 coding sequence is TGCAGTGCTAGAGTAAGGGGAGATAATTCACCCCTCCACTTT. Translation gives CSARVRGDNSPLHF.

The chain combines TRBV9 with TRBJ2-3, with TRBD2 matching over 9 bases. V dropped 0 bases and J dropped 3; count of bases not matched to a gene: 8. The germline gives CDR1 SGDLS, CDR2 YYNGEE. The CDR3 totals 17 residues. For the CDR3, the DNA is TGTGCCAGCAGCGTAGTTGGTAGCGGGAGCGGAACAGATACGCAGTATTTT. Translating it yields CASSVVGSGSGTDTQYF.

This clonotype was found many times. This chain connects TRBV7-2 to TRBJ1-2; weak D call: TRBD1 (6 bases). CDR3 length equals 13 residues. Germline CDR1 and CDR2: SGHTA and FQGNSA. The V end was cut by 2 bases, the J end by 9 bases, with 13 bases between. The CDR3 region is CASSLLRTARYTF. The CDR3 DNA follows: TGTGCCAGCAGCTTACTCCGGACAGCACGCTACACCTTC.

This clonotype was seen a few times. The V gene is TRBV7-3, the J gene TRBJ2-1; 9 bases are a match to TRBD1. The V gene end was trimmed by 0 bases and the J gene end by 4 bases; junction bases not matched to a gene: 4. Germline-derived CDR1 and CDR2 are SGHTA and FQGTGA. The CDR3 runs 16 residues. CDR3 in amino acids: CASSLTGDRDYNEQFF. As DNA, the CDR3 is TGTGCCAGCAGCTTAACCGGGGACAGGGATTACAATGAGCAGTTCTTC.

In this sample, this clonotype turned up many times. The CDR3 nucleotides read TGCGCCAGCAGCCAGGCGGGCCAGGGTGGGTACGAGCAGTACTTC. This gives the protein CASSQAGQGGYEQYF. The chain links TRBV4-1 to TRBJ2-7; the D gene could be TRBD1 or TRBD2 (5 bases each). The CDR3 loop spans 15 amino acids. Deletions cut 3 bases from V and 4 bases from J, with 16 bases between. Germline CDR1 MGHRA, CDR2 YSYEKL.

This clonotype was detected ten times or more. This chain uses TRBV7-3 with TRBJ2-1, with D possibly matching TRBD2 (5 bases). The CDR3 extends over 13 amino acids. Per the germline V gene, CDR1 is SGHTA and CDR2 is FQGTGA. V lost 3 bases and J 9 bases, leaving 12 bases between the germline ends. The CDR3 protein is CASSLTSAGEQFF. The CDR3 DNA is TGTGCCAGCAGCTTGACCTCGGCGGGTGAGCAGTTCTTC.

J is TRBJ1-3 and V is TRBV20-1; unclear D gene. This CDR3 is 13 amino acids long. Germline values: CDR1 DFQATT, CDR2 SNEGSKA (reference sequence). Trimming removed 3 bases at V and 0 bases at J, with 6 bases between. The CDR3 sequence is CSARRPSGNTIYF. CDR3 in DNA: TGCAGTGCTAGGAGGCCCTCTGGAAACACCATATATTTT.

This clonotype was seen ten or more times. This CDR3 is CASRETMTYEQYF. CDR3 nucleotide sequence: TGTGCCAGCAGAGAGACCATGACCTACGAGCAGTACTTC. The J gene is TRBJ2-7, the V gene TRBV2; the D is unclear. The ends were cut back, 6 bases at V and 2 bases at J, with 11 bases in the middle. This CDR3 has 13 residues. Germline assignment: CDR1 SNHLY and CDR2 FYNNEI.

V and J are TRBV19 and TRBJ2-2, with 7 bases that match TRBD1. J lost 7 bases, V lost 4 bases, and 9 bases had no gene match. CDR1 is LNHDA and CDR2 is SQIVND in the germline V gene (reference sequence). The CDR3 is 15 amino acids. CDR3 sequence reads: CASSTHRGRGGELFF. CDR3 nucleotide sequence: TGTGCCAGTAGTACGCACAGGGGACGTGGCGGGGAGCTGTTTTTT.

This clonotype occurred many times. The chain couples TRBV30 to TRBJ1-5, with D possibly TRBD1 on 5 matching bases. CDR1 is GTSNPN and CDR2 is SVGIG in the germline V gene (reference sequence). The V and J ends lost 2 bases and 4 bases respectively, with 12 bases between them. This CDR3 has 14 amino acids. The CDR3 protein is CAWSSGRSNQPQHF. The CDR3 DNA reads TGTGCCTGGAGTTCGGGACGGTCGAATCAGCCCCAGCATTTT.

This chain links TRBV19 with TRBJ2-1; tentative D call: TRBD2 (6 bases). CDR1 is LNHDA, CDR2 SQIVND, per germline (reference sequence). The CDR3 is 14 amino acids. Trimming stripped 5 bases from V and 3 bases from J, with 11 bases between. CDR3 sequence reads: CASSGGTDYNEQFF. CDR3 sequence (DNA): TGTGCCAGTAGTGGGGGGACGGACTACAATGAGCAGTTCTTC. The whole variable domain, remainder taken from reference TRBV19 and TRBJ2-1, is DGGITQSPKYLFRKEGQNVTLSCEQNLNHDAMYWYRQDPGQGLRLIYYSQIVNDFQKGDIAEGYSVSREKKESFPLTVTSAQKNPTAFYLCASSGGTDYNEQFFGPGTRLTVL.

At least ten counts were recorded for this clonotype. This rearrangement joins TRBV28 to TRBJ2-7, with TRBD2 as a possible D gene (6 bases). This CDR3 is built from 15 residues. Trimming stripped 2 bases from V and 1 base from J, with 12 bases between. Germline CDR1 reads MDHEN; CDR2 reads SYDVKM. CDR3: CASSLVGTSSYEQYF. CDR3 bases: TGTGCCAGCAGTTTAGTTGGGACTTCGTCCTACGAGCAGTACTTC.

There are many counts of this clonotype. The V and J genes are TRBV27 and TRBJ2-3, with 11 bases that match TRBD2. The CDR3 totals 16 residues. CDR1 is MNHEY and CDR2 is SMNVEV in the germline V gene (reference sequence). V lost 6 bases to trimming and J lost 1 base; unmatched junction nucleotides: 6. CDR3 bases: TGTGCCAGCAGCACACGTAGCGGGAGGGGCACAGATACGCAGTATTTT. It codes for CASSTRSGRGTDTQYF.

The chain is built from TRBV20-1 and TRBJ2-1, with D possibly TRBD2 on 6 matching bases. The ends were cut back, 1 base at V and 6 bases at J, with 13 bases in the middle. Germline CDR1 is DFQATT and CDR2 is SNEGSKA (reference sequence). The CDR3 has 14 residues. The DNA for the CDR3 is TGCAGTGCTAGAGTACCCGGGAGACCCAATGAGCAGTTCTTC. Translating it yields CSARVPGRPNEQFF.

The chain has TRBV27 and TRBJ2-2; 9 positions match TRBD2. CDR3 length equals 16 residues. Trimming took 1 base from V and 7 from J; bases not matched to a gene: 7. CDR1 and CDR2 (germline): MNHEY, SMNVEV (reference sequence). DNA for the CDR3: TGTGCCAGCAGTTTATGGGCGGGAGGGCCAAGCGGGGAGCTGTTTTTT. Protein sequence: CASSLWAGGPSGELFF.

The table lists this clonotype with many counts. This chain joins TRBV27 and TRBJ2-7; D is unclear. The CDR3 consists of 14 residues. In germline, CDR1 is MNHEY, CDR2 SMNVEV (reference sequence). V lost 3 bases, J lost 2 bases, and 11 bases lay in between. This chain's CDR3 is CASSFATAAYEQYF. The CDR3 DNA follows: TGTGCCAGCAGTTTCGCGACTGCAGCCTACGAGCAGTACTTC.

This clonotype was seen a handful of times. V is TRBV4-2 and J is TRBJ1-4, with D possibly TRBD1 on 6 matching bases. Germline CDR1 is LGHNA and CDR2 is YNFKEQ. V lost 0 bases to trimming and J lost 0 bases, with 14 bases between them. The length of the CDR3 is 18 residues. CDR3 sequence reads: CASSQDLRTVATNEKLFF. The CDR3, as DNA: TGTGCCAGCAGCCAAGATTTGAGGACAGTTGCAACTAATGAAAAACTGTTTTTT.

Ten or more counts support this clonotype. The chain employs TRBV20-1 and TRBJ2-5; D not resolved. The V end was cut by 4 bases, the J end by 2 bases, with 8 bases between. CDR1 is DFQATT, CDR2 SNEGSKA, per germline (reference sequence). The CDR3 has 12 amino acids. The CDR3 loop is CSANTRQETQYF. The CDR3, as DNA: TGCAGTGCTAATACTCGGCAAGAGACCCAGTACTTC.

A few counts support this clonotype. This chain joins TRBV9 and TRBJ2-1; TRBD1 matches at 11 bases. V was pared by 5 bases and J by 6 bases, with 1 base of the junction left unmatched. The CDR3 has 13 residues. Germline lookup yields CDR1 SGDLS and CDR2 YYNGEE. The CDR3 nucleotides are TGTGCCAGCAGTGGGACAGGGGGCAATGAGCAGTTCTTC. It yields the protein CASSGTGGNEQFF.

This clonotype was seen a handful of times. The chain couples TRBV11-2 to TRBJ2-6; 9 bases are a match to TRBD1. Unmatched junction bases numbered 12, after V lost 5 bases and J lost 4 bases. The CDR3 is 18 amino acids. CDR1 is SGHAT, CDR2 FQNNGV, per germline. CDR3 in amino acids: CASSPPGTGSLGANVLTF. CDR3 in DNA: TGTGCCAGCAGCCCGCCCGGGACAGGGTCCTTGGGGGCCAACGTCCTGACTTTC.